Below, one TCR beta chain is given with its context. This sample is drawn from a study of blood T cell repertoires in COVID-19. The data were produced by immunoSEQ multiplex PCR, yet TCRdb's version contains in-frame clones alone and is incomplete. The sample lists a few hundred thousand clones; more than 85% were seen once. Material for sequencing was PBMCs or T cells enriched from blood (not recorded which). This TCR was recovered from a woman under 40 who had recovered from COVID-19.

The CDR3 DNA sequence: TGTGCCAGCAGTTTAAAAGGACAGGTTAATCAGCCCCAGCATTTT. Amino acids: CASSLKGQVNQPQHF. This sequence joins TRBV27 and TRBJ1-5; 7 bases are shared with TRBD1. The CDR3 is 15 residues long. After removal of 2 bases from V and 4 bases from J, the junction contained 5 bases not matched to a gene. The germline V gene has CDR1 MNHEY and CDR2 SMNVEV (reference sequence).